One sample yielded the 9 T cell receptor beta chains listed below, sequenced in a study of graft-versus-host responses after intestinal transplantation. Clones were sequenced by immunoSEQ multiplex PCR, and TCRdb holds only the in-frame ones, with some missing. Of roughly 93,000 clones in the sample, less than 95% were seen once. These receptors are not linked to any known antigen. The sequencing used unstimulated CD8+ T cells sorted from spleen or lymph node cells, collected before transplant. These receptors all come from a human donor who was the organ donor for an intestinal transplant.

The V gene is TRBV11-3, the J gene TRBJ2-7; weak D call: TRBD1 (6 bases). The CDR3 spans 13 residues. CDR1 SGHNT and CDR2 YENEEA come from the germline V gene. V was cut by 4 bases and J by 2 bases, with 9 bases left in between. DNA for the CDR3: TGTGCCAGCAGCTCGACAGGTACCTACGAGCAGTACTTC. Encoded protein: CASSSTGTYEQYF.

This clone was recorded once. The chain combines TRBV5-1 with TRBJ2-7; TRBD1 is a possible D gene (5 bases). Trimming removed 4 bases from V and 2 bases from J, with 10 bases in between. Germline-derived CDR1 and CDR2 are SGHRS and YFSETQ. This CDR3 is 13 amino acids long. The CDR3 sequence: CASSPDRPYEQYF. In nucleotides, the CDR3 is TGCGCCAGCAGCCCAGACAGACCCTACGAGCAGTACTTC.

The CDR3 spells CASSGWDRERRANTGELFF. CDR3 coding DNA: TGTGCCAGCAGTGGCTGGGACAGGGAAAGGCGCGCGAACACCGGGGAGCTGTTTTTT. The chain links TRBV6-1 to TRBJ2-2, with TRBD1 matching 9 bases. The CDR3 contains 19 residues. Trimming at V came to 4 bases and at J to 0 bases, leaving 12 bases not matched to a gene. Germline assignment: CDR1 MNHNS and CDR2 SASEGT.

The CDR3 region is CASSPGGGSNTEAFF. The CDR3 bases are TGTGCCAGCAGCCCGGGGGGGGGCTCGAACACTGAAGCTTTCTTT. The genes are TRBV9 and TRBJ1-1, with TRBD1 as a possible D gene (6 bases). The CDR3 contains 15 residues. Germline CDR1 reads SGDLS; CDR2 reads YYNGEE. Trimming cost V 4 bases and J 1 base, with 14 bases left between them. Full variable domain (remainder filled in from reference TRBV9 and TRBJ1-1): DSGVTQTPKHLITATGQRVTLRCSPRSGDLSVYWYQQSLDQGLQFLIQYYNGEERAKGNILERFSAQQFPDLHSELNLSSLELGDSALYFCASSPGGGSNTEAFFGQGTRLTVV.

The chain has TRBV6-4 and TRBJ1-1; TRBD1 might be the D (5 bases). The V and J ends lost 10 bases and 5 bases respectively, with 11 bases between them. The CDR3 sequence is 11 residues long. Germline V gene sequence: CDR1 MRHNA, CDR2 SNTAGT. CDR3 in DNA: TGTGCCACAAGGGAGGGGACTGAAGCTTTCTTT. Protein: CATREGTEAFF.

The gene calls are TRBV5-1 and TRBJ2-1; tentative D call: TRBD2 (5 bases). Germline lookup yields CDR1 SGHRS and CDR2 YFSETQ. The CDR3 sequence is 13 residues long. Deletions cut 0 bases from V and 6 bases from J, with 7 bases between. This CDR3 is CASSLDRGNEQFF. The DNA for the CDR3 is TGCGCCAGCAGCTTGGACCGGGGCAATGAGCAGTTCTTC. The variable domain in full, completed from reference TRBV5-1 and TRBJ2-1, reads KAGVTQTPRYLIKTRGQQVTLSCSPISGHRSVSWYQQTPGQGLQFLFEYFSETQRNKGNFPGRFSGRQFSNSRSEMNVSTLELGDSALYLCASSLDRGNEQFFGPGTRLTVL.

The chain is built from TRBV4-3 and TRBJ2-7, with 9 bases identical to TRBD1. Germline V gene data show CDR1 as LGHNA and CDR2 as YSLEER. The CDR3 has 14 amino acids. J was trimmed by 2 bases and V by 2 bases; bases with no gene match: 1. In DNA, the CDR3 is TGCGCCAGCAGCCAAAGGACAGGGGCCTACGAGCAGTACTTC. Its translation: CASSQRTGAYEQYF.

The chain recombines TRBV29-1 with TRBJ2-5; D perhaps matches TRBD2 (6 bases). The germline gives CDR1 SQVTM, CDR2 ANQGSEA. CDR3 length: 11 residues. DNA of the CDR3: TGCACCGTACTAGCCGGGGAGACCCAGTACTTC. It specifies CTVLAGETQYF.

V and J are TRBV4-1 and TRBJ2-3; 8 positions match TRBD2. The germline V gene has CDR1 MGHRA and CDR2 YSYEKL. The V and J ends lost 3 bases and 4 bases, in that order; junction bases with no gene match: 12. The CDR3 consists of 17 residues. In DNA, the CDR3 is TGCGCCAGCAGCCACCAACCTTTGAGTAGCGGGGCAGATACGCAGTATTTT. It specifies CASSHQPLSSGADTQYF.